This section outlines one T cell receptor beta chain sequence together with its context. Its antigen is unknown. It was with unique molecular identifiers that the TCRbeta library was prepared. TCRdb reanalysed the PCR reads using MiXCR and keeps one entry per CDR3 protein. The profile shows about 300,000 distinct CDR3 sequences, over 7.5% of them singletons. The CDR3 consists of 14 residues. V shed 6 bases and J 4 bases; nucleotides not matched to a gene: 6. Germline V gene lookup returns CDR1 SNHLY and CDR2 FYNNEI. This specimen comes from a study of T-cell reconstitution after alpha-beta-depleted transplantation in children. Regarding the study as a whole: It was reported that alpha-beta T cells came from several hundred expanded graft clones (about two months after transplant). At the one-year point after transplant, T-cell counts and TCRbeta diversity were found to come mostly from T cells that had been newly produced. From surviving recipient T cells and thymic progenitors came the high day-60 TCRbeta diversity observed in some patients.

This chain links TRBV2 with TRBJ2-5; 9 bases match TRBD2. The material was peripheral blood, obtained 360 days after TCRalphabeta/CD19-depleted stem cell transplant. The receptor was isolated from a female patient between 2 and 10 years old who had a stem cell transplant for Fanconi anemia, so the T cells may come from the graft donor. CDR3 amino acids: CASRERGVGETQYF. Here the CDR3 DNA reads TGTGCCAGCAGGGAGCGGGGGGTAGGAGAGACCCAGTACTTC.